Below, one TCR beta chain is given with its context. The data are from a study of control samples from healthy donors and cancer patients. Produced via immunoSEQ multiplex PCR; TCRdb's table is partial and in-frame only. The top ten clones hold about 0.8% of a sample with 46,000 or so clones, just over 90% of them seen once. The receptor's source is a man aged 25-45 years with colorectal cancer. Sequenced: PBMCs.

DNA for the CDR3: TGTGCCAGCAGCTTAAAAGGGACAGGGGTCCAGCATTTT. Its translation is CASSLKGTGVQHF. J is TRBJ1-5 and V is TRBV7-8, with 10 bases matching TRBD1. The CDR3 covers 13 residues. V lost 2 bases, J lost 12 bases, and 4 bases stayed unmatched. Germline lookup yields CDR1 SGHVS and CDR2 FQNEAQ.